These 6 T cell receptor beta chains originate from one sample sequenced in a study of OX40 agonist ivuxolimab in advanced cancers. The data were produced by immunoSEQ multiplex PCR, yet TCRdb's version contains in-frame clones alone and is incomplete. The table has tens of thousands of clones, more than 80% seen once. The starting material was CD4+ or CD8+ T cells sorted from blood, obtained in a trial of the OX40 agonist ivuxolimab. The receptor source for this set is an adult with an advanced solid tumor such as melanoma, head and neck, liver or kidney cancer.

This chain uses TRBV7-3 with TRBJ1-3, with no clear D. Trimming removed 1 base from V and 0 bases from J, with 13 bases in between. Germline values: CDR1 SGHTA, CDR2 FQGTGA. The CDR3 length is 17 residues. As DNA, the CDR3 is TGTGCCAGCAGCTTAAAGCCCCCCGGTACCTCTGGAAACACCATATATTTT. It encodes CASSLKPPGTSGNTIYF.

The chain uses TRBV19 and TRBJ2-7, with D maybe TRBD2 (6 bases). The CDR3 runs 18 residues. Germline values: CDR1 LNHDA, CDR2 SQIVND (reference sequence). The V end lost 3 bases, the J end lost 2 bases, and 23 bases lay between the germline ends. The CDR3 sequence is CASSMGGLGSPGAYEQYF. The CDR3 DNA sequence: TGTGCCAGTAGTATGGGTGGGCTCGGTTCGCCGGGGGCCTACGAGCAGTACTTC.

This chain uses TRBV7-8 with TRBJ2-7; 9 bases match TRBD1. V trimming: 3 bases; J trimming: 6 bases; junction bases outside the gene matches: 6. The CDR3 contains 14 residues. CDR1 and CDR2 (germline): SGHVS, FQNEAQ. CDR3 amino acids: CASSLDRGPGEQYF. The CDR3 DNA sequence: TGTGCCAGCAGCTTGGACAGGGGCCCTGGCGAGCAGTACTTC.

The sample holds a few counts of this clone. As DNA, the CDR3 is TGTGCCAGCAGGGCATCAGGGCCCAGCAATCAGCCCCAGCATTTT. As protein: CASRASGPSNQPQHF. The chain carries TRBV6-5 and TRBJ1-5, with D possibly being TRBD1 (5 bases). The CDR3 length is 15 residues. Trimming removed 6 bases at V and 1 base at J, with 13 bases between. Germline V CDR1 and CDR2: MNHEY, SVGAGI.

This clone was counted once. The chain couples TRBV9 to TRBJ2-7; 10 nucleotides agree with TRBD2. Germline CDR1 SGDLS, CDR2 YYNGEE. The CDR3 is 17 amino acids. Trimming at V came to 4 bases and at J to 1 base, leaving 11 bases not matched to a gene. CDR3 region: CASSPTSGARGSYEQYF. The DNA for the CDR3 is TGTGCCAGCAGCCCAACTAGCGGGGCCCGTGGTTCCTACGAGCAGTACTTC.

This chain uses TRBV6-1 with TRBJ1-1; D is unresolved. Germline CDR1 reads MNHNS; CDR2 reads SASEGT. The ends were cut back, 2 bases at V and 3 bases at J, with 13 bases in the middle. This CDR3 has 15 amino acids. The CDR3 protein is CASSESTGRDTEAFF. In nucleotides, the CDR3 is TGTGCCAGCAGTGAATCGACGGGCCGGGACACTGAAGCTTTCTTT.